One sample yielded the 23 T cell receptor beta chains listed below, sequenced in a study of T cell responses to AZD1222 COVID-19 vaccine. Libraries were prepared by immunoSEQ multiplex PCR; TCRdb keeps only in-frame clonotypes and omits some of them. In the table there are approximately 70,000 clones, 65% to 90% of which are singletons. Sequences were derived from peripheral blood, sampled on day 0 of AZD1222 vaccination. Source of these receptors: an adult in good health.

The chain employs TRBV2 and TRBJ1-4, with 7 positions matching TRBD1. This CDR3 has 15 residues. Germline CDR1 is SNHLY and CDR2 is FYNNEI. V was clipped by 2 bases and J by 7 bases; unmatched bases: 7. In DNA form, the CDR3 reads TGTGCCAGCAGTGAACGACAGGGAGAGAGTGAAAAACTGTTTTTT. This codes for CASSERQGESEKLFF. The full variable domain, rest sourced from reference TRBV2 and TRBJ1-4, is EPEVTQTPSHQVTQMGQEVILRCVPISNHLYFYWYRQILGQKVEFLVSFYNNEISEKSEIFDDQFSVERPDGSNFTLKIRSTKLEDSAMYFCASSERQGESEKLFFGSGTQLSVL.

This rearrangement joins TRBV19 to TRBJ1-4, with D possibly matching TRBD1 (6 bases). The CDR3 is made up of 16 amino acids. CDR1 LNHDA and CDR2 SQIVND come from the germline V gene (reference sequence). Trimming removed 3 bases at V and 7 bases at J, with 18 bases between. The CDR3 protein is CASSMPVGGKSEKLFF. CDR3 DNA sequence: TGTGCCAGTAGTATGCCGGTGGGGGGCAAGAGTGAAAAACTGTTTTTT.

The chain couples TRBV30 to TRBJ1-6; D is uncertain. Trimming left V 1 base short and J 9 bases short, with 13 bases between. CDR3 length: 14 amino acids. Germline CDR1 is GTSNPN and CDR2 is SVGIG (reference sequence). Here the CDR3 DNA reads TGTGCCTGGAGTGCGGCCCCGCGGAGTTCACCCCTCCACTTT. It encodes CAWSAAPRSSPLHF. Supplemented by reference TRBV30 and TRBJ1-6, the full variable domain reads SQTIHQWPATLVQPVGSPLSLECTVEGTSNPNLYWYRQAAGRGLQLLFYSVGIGQISSEVPQNLSASRPQDRQFILSSKKLLLSDSGFYLCAWSAAPRSSPLHFGNGTRLTVT.

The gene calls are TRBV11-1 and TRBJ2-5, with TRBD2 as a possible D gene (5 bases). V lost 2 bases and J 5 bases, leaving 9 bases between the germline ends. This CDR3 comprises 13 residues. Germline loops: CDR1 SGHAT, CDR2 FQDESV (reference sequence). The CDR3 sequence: CASSLPGGETQYF. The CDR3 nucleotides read TGTGCCAGCAGCTTACCCGGCGGGGAGACCCAGTACTTC.

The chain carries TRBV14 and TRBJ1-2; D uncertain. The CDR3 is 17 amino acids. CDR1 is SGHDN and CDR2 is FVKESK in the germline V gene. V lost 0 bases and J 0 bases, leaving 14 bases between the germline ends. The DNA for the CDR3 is TGTGCCAGCAGCCAAGATCACCGGCGGAGAGCTAACTATGGCTACACCTTC. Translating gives CASSQDHRRRANYGYTF.

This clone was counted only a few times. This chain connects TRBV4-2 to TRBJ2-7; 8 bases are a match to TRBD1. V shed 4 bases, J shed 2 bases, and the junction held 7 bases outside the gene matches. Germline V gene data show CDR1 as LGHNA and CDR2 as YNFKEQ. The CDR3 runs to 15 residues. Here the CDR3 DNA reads TGTGCCAGCAGCCTTACAGGGGGATCAACCTACGAGCAGTACTTC. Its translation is CASSLTGGSTYEQYF.

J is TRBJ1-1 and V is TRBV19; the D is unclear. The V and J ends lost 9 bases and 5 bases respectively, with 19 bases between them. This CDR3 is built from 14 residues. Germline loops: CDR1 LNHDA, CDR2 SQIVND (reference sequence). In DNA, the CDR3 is TGTGCCAGCCCCTTTCGGGGTGAGTGGACTGAAGCTTTCTTT. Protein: CASPFRGEWTEAFF.

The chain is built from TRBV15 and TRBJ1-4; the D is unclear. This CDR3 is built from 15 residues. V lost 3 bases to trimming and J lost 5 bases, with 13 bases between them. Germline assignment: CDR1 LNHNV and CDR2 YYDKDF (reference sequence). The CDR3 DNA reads TGTGCCACCAGCAGCGAAATCGCGGGGAATGAAAAACTGTTTTTT. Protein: CATSSEIAGNEKLFF.

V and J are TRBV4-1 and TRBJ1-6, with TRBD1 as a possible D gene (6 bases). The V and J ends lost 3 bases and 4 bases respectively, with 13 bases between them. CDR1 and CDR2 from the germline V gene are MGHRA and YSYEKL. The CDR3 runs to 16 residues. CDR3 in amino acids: CASSQATGRYNSPLHF. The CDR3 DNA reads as TGCGCCAGCAGCCAGGCCACAGGGAGATATAATTCACCCCTCCACTTT.

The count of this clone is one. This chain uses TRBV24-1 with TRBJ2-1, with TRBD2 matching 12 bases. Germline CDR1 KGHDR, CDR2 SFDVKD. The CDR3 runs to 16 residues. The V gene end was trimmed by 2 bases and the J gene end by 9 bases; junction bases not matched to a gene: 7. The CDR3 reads CATSDSSGGERVEQFF. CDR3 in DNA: TGTGCCACCAGTGATTCTAGCGGGGGGGAGCGAGTTGAGCAGTTCTTC.

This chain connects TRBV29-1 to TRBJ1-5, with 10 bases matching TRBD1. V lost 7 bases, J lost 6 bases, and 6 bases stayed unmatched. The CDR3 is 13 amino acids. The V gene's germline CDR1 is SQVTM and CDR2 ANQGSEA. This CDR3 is CSGATGGGQPQHF. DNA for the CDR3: TGCAGCGGGGCGACAGGGGGCGGTCAGCCCCAGCATTTT.

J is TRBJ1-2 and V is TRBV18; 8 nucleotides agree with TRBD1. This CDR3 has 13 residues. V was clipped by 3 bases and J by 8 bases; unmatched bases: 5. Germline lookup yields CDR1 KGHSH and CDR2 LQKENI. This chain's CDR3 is CASSPGQGSGYTF. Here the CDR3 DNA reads TGTGCCAGCTCACCCGGACAGGGAAGCGGCTACACCTTC.

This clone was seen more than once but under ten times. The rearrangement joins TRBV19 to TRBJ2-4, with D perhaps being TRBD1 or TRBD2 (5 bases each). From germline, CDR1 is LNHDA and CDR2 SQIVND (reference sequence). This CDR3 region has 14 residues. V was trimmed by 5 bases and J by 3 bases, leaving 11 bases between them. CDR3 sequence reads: CASSQVGDKNIQYF. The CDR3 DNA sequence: TGTGCCAGTAGTCAGGTGGGGGACAAAAACATTCAGTACTTC.

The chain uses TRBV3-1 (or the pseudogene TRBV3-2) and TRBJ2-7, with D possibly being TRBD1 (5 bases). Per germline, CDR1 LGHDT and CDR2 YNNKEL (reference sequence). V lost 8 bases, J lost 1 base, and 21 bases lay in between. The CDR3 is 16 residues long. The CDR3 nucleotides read TGTGCCAGCCGGTGGGGCTCAAAAAGGGGATCCTACGAGCAGTACTTC. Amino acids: CASRWGSKRGSYEQYF.

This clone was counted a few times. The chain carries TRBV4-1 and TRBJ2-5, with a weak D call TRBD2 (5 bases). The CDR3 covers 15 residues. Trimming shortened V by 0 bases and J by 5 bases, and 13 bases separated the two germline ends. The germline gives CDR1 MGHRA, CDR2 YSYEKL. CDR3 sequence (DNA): TGCGCCAGCAGCCAAGATTCAGGCGGGTGGGAGACCCAGTACTTC. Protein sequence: CASSQDSGGWETQYF.

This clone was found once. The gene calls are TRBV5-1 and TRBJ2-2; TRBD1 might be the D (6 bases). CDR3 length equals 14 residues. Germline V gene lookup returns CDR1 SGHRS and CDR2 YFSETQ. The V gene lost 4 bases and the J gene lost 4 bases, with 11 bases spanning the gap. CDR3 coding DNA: TGCGCCAGCAGCATCGGACAGTCCACCGGGGAGCTGTTTTTT. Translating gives CASSIGQSTGELFF.

The CDR3 sequence is CASTRGGQETQYF. DNA of the CDR3: TGTGCCAGCACACGAGGAGGGCAAGAGACCCAGTACTTC. This chain connects TRBV2 to TRBJ2-5; TRBD2 might be the D (6 bases). Germline V gene data show CDR1 as SNHLY and CDR2 as FYNNEI. There are 13 residues in the CDR3. Trimming took off 7 bases at V and 2 bases at J, with 11 bases between the two ends.

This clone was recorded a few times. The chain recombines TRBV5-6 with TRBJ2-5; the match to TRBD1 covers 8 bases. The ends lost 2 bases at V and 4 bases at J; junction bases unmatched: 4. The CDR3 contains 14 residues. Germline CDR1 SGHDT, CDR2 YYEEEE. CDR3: CASSFGQGLETQYF. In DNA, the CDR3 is TGTGCCAGCAGCTTTGGACAGGGATTAGAGACCCAGTACTTC.

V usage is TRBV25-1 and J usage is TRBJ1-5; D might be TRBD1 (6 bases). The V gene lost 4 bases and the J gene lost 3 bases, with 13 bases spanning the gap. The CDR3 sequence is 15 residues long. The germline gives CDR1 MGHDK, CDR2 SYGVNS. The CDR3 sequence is CASSGDTGFNQPQHF. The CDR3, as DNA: TGTGCCAGCAGTGGGGATACAGGGTTCAATCAGCCCCAGCATTTT.

The CDR3: CSARLSYEQYF. CDR3 DNA sequence: TGCAGTGCTAGATTGAGCTACGAGCAGTACTTC. V usage is TRBV20-1 and J usage is TRBJ2-7; D call uncertain. V lost 2 bases and J 3 bases, leaving 5 bases between the germline ends. The CDR3 length is 11 residues. Germline V CDR1 and CDR2: DFQATT, SNEGSKA (reference sequence).

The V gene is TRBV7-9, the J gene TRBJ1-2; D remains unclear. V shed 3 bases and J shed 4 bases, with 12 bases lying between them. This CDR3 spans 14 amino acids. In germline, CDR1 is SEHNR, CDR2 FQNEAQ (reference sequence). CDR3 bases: TGTGCCAGCAGCTTCGGCAGTAGTCTCTATGGCTACACCTTC. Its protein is CASSFGSSLYGYTF.

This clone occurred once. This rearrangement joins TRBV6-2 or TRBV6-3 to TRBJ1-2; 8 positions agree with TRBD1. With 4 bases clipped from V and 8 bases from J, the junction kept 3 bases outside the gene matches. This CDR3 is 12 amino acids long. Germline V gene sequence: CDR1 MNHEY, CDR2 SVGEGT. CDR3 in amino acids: CASSLTGEGYTF. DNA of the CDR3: TGTGCCAGCAGTTTGACAGGGGAAGGCTACACCTTC.

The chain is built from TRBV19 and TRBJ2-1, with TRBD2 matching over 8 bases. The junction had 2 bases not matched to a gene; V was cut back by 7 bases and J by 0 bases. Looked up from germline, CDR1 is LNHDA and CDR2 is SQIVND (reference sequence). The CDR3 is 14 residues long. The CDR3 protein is CASNGGASYNEQFF. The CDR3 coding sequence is TGTGCCAGTAACGGGGGGGCCTCCTACAATGAGCAGTTCTTC.